This T cell receptor beta chain was sequenced in a study of technical replicates of blood from several donors. Here immunoSEQ multiplex PCR was the method, and the copy in TCRdb shows in-frame clones only, minus some. This sample has tens of thousands of clones, with about 92% found just once. The CDR3 extends over 14 amino acids. Trimming stripped 0 bases from V and 7 bases from J, with 10 bases between. Germline CDR1 is MNHEY and CDR2 is SMNVEV (reference sequence). Sequencing was performed on T cells isolated from PBMCs. This chain connects TRBV27 to TRBJ2-1; D possibly corresponds to TRBD1 (5 bases). The receptor was isolated from a human donor in good health. CDR3 residues: CASSLSSRANEQFF. CDR3 nucleotide sequence: TGTGCCAGCAGTTTATCTAGCAGGGCAAATGAGCAGTTCTTC.